Presented here are 24 T cell receptor beta chains from one specimen sequenced in a study of cytomegalovirus exposure and HLA in healthy donors. 13 Jbeta primers and 60 Vbeta primers were used for the PCR. TCRdb keeps only in-frame clones here, not all; method: immunoSEQ multiplex PCR. Counted here are 150,000 to 200,000 clones, roughly 85% occurring once; the ten biggest clones make up approximately 2.5%. The sequencing sample was made of PBMCs. These receptor sequences come from a man aged 25 to 40 in good health and CMV-seropositive.

This rearrangement joins TRBV7-9 to TRBJ2-5, with a weak D call TRBD2 (6 bases). The CDR3 extends over 16 amino acids. Germline CDR1 reads SEHNR; CDR2 reads FQNEAQ (reference sequence). Trimming pared 1 base from V and 3 bases from J, leaving 15 bases between. The CDR3, as DNA: TGTGCCAGCAGCTTAGTGGCGGGATTATCTAAAGAGACCCAGTACTTC. Protein: CASSLVAGLSKETQYF.

This chain uses TRBV6-5 with TRBJ2-3, with a possible D match to TRBD2 (6 bases). Germline CDR1 reads MNHEY; CDR2 reads SVGAGI. The ends were cut back, 5 bases at V and 3 bases at J, with 12 bases in the middle. The CDR3 extends over 14 amino acids. The DNA of the CDR3 is TGTGCCAGCAGTCCCTGGGGAGGAACAGATACGCAGTATTTT. As protein: CASSPWGGTDTQYF.

For the CDR3, the DNA is TGCGCCAGCAGCTTAGTAGCGGGAGGTTCCTACAATGAGCAGTTCTTC. Protein product: CASSLVAGGSYNEQFF. The V and J genes are TRBV5-1 and TRBJ2-1; 10 nucleotides match TRBD2. The CDR3 covers 16 residues. Germline values: CDR1 SGHRS, CDR2 YFSETQ. Trimming cost V 2 bases and J 1 base; bases outside gene matches: 3.

This chain links TRBV28 with TRBJ2-7, with D perhaps TRBD2 (6 bases). With 3 bases removed from V and 0 bases from J, the gap between germline ends came to 12 bases. Per the germline V gene, CDR1 is MDHEN and CDR2 is SYDVKM. The CDR3 sequence is 15 residues long. The chain's CDR3 is CASSLGGEASYEQYF. For the CDR3, the DNA is TGTGCCAGCAGTTTGGGGGGAGAGGCCTCCTACGAGCAGTACTTC.

This rearrangement joins TRBV7-9 to TRBJ2-7, with 7 bases identical to TRBD2. This CDR3 is 16 amino acids long. CDR1 SEHNR and CDR2 FQNEAQ come from the germline V gene (reference sequence). V lost 1 base, J lost 5 bases, and 11 bases stayed unmatched. CDR3 in amino acids: CASSLGHRLATDEQYF. The CDR3 region has the DNA TGTGCCAGCAGCTTAGGGCATAGACTAGCTACGGACGAGCAGTACTTC. The full variable domain, its missing parts supplied by reference TRBV7-9 and TRBJ2-7, is DTGVSQNPRHKITKRGQNVTFRCDPISEHNRLYWYRQTLGQGPEFLTYFQNEAQLEKSRLLSDRFSAERPKGSFSTLEIQRTEQGDSAMYLCASSLGHRLATDEQYFGPGTRLTVT.

The chain joins TRBV11-3 to TRBJ2-4, with unresolved D. V was shortened by 5 bases and J by 0 bases, with 8 bases between the two germline ends. The CDR3 extends over 14 amino acids. Germline V gene sequence: CDR1 SGHNT, CDR2 YENEEA. This chain's CDR3 is CASSITGAKNIQYF. CDR3 DNA: TGTGCCAGCAGCATCACGGGAGCCAAAAACATTCAGTACTTC.

This clone was observed once. V is TRBV19 and J is TRBJ1-2; 7 bases are a match to TRBD1. V trimming: 8 bases; J trimming: 4 bases; junction bases outside the gene matches: 13. In germline, CDR1 is LNHDA, CDR2 SQIVND (reference sequence). The CDR3 consists of 15 residues. CDR3 coding DNA: TGTGCCAGTCAGGGACAGTCTGAGGGGTTCTATGGCTACACCTTC. This gives the protein CASQGQSEGFYGYTF.

This clone showed up just once. The genes are TRBV16 and TRBJ1-3; 9 bases agree with TRBD1. Trimming took 4 bases from V and 4 from J; bases not matched to a gene: 5. There are 15 residues in the CDR3. Germline CDR1 reads KGHSY; CDR2 reads FQNENV. The CDR3 loop reads CASSPRTGVGNTIYF. Written as DNA, the CDR3 is TGTGCCAGCAGCCCTCGGACAGGGGTCGGAAACACCATATATTTT.

The chain has TRBV9 and TRBJ2-7; 10 nucleotides line up with TRBD2. With V trimmed by 0 bases and J by 7 bases, 7 bases remained unmatched. Germline CDR1 SGDLS, CDR2 YYNGEE. The CDR3 spans 15 residues. The CDR3 nucleotides are TGTGCCAGCAGCGTAGGGAGCGGGAGGGCCGAAGAGCAGTACTTC. Amino acids: CASSVGSGRAEEQYF.

This clone was found once. The V gene is TRBV10-1, the J gene TRBJ1-1; 7 nucleotides agree with TRBD1. Trimming removed 6 bases from V and 4 bases from J; junction bases left unmatched: 8. The CDR3 totals 14 residues. Germline V lookup: CDR1 WNHNN, CDR2 SYGVQD (reference sequence). The CDR3 loop reads CASSPDRDSTEAFF. The CDR3 DNA follows: TGCGCCAGCAGCCCAGACAGGGACTCCACTGAAGCTTTCTTT.

The J gene is TRBJ1-1, the V gene TRBV7-2; the match to TRBD1 covers 7 bases. Germline values: CDR1 SGHTA, CDR2 FQGNSA. This CDR3 has 13 amino acids. Trimming removed 3 bases from V and 8 bases from J; junction bases left unmatched: 6. The CDR3, as DNA: TGTGCCAGCAGCTTGCTCCGGGACAGCGAAGCTTTCTTT. It translates to CASSLLRDSEAFF.

This chain links TRBV12-5 with TRBJ2-1, with 12 positions matching TRBD2. The germline gives CDR1 LGHNT, CDR2 FRNRAP. Trimming cost V 3 bases and J 3 bases; bases outside gene matches: 3. The CDR3 has 16 amino acids. Here the CDR3 DNA reads TGTGCTAGTGGTTTCCGACTAGCGGGGGACTACAATGAGCAGTTCTTC. It translates to CASGFRLAGDYNEQFF. The full variable domain, completed using reference TRBV12-5 and TRBJ2-1, is DARVTQTPRHKVTEMGQEVTMRCQPILGHNTVFWYRQTMMQGLELLAYFRNRAPLDDSGMPKDRFSAEMPDATLATLKIQPSEPRDSAVYFCASGFRLAGDYNEQFFGPGTRLTVL.

The V and J genes are TRBV2 and TRBJ1-5, with D unresolved. The CDR3 runs 13 residues. V shed 3 bases and J shed 7 bases, with 10 bases lying between them. Germline loops: CDR1 SNHLY, CDR2 FYNNEI. The CDR3 here is CASSDEALQPQHF. Written as DNA, the CDR3 is TGTGCCAGCAGTGATGAAGCTTTGCAGCCCCAGCATTTT.

The chain recombines TRBV5-1 with TRBJ2-7; 8 nucleotides agree with TRBD2. The V segment lost 4 bases and the J segment 2 bases; nucleotides outside the gene matches: 11. The CDR3 has 16 amino acids. Germline CDR1 is SGHRS and CDR2 is YFSETQ. CDR3 amino acids: CASSPPAGTRPYEQYF. CDR3 DNA sequence: TGCGCCAGCAGCCCACCTGCCGGGACTAGGCCCTACGAGCAGTACTTC.

The chain has TRBV6-6 and TRBJ1-2; D is unclear. V gave up 2 bases and J gave up 7 bases, with 14 bases separating them. The CDR3 sequence is 14 residues long. The germline V gene has CDR1 MNHNY and CDR2 SVGAGI (reference sequence). CDR3 amino acids: CASSYGSRTGGYTF. The CDR3 DNA reads TGTGCCAGCAGTTACGGCAGTAGGACTGGTGGCTACACCTTC.

The J gene is TRBJ2-6, the V gene TRBV5-8; tentatively, D is TRBD1 (6 bases). The CDR3 has 18 residues. The V gene lost 3 bases and the J gene lost 0 bases, with 16 bases spanning the gap. Germline values: CDR1 SGHTS, CDR2 YDEGEE. In DNA, the CDR3 is TGTGCCAGCAGCTCCGGGACAATCCCTTTCTCTGGGGCCAACGTCCTGACTTTC. Protein product: CASSSGTIPFSGANVLTF.

This chain uses TRBV6-5 with TRBJ1-2; 7 nucleotides line up with TRBD1. Germline loops: CDR1 MNHEY, CDR2 SVGAGI. The junction had 12 bases not matched to a gene; V was cut back by 4 bases and J by 7 bases. The length of the CDR3 is 15 residues. The CDR3 loop is CASSSDPTGLSGYTF. Here the CDR3 DNA reads TGTGCCAGCAGTTCCGACCCGACAGGGTTGAGTGGCTACACCTTC.

A few counts support this clone. Here the CDR3 DNA reads TGTGCCAGCAGCTCCGGACAGGGGAACACCATATATTTT. Its protein product is CASSSGQGNTIYF. The chain is built from TRBV5-8 and TRBJ1-3; TRBD1 agrees at 9 bases. J was trimmed by 7 bases and V by 3 bases; bases with no gene match: 2. This CDR3 comprises 13 residues. CDR1 is SGHTS, CDR2 YDEGEE, per germline.

Only a few counts were recorded for this clone. The rearrangement joins TRBV4-1 to TRBJ2-3; 13 bases map to TRBD2. The CDR3 has 16 residues. The V gene end was trimmed by 4 bases and the J gene end by 4 bases; junction bases not matched to a gene: 5. Per germline, CDR1 MGHRA and CDR2 YSYEKL. Written as DNA, the CDR3 is TGCGCCAGCAGCCCCCGAGGGACTAGCGGGGCAGATACGCAGTATTTT. It specifies CASSPRGTSGADTQYF.

V and J are TRBV11-3 and TRBJ2-5; the match to TRBD1 covers 9 bases. Germline V gives CDR1 SGHNT, CDR2 YENEEA. CDR3 length: 15 residues. V shed 5 bases and J 5 bases; nucleotides not matched to a gene: 9. The CDR3 DNA is TGTGCCAGCAGCGCCGGGAACAGGGGGCTGGAGACCCAGTACTTC. Translating it yields CASSAGNRGLETQYF. Complete variable domain (other parts from reference TRBV11-3 and TRBJ2-5): EAGVVQSPRYKIIEKKQPVAFWCNPISGHNTLYWYLQNLGQGPELLIRYENEEAVDDSQLPKDRFSAERLKGVDSTLKIQPAELGDSAVYLCASSAGNRGLETQYFGPGTRLLVL.

This clone has only one observation. The chain uses TRBV5-1 and TRBJ2-7; D is unclear. V lost 4 bases to trimming and J lost 7 bases, with 15 bases between them. This CDR3 spans 13 amino acids. CDR1 is SGHRS, CDR2 YFSETQ, per germline. CDR3 loop: CASSVDPAGEQYF. Written as DNA, the CDR3 is TGCGCCAGCAGCGTCGACCCCGCCGGGGAGCAGTACTTC.

This clone occurred once. The rearrangement joins TRBV11-2 to TRBJ2-7, with 8 nucleotides matching TRBD1. After removal of 0 bases from V and 2 bases from J, the junction contained 3 bases not matched to a gene. This CDR3 contains 15 residues. Germline V gene sequence: CDR1 SGHAT, CDR2 FQNNGV. CDR3 residues: CASSLEADRAYEQYF. The CDR3 nucleotides are TGTGCCAGCAGCTTAGAAGCGGACAGGGCCTACGAGCAGTACTTC. The whole variable domain, filled in from reference TRBV11-2 and TRBJ2-7, reads EAGVAQSPRYKIIEKRQSVAFWCNPISGHATLYWYQQILGQGPKLLIQFQNNGVVDDSQLPKDRFSAERLKGVDSTLKIQPAKLEDSAVYLCASSLEADRAYEQYFGPGTRLTVT.

The CDR3 is CASSQGSESRELFF. CDR3 nucleotides: TGCGCCAGCAGCCAAGGCTCGGAGAGTCGGGAGCTGTTTTTT. The chain recombines TRBV4-1 with TRBJ2-2; D is unclear. The CDR3 has 14 amino acids. Germline CDR1 and CDR2: MGHRA and YSYEKL. Trimming cost V 1 base and J 9 bases, with 12 bases left between them.

The chain has TRBV20-1 and TRBJ1-2; D unclear. The CDR3 sequence is 11 residues long. Germline V gene lookup returns CDR1 DFQATT and CDR2 SNEGSKA (reference sequence). V lost 6 bases and J lost 5, with 10 bases in between. The CDR3 loop reads CSAHPGYGYTF. CDR3 nucleotides: TGCAGTGCCCATCCGGGGTATGGCTACACCTTC.